This T cell receptor beta chain was found in a study of blood T cell repertoires in COVID-19. Clones were sequenced by immunoSEQ multiplex PCR, and TCRdb holds only the in-frame ones, with some missing. The sample includes 150,000 to 200,000 clones, roughly 87% seen only once; the top ten take around 1.3%. The germline V gene has CDR1 LNHDA and CDR2 SQIVND (reference sequence). The CDR3 contains 17 residues. J was trimmed by 4 bases and V by 4 bases; bases with no gene match: 10. Specimen: PBMCs or T cells enriched from blood (not recorded which). This chain joins TRBV19 and TRBJ2-3, with 11 bases fitting TRBD2. This receptor was obtained from a human donor with acute COVID-19. The donor label of this sample is uncertain. The CDR3 is CASSTPSSGGDPDTQYF. In DNA form, the CDR3 reads TGTGCCAGTAGTACCCCCAGTAGCGGGGGGGATCCAGATACGCAGTATTTT. Full variable domain (missing parts from reference TRBV19 and TRBJ2-3): DGGITQSPKYLFRKEGQNVTLSCEQNLNHDAMYWYRQDPGQGLRLIYYSQIVNDFQKGDIAEGYSVSREKKESFPLTVTSAQKNPTAFYLCASSTPSSGGDPDTQYFGPGTRLTVL.